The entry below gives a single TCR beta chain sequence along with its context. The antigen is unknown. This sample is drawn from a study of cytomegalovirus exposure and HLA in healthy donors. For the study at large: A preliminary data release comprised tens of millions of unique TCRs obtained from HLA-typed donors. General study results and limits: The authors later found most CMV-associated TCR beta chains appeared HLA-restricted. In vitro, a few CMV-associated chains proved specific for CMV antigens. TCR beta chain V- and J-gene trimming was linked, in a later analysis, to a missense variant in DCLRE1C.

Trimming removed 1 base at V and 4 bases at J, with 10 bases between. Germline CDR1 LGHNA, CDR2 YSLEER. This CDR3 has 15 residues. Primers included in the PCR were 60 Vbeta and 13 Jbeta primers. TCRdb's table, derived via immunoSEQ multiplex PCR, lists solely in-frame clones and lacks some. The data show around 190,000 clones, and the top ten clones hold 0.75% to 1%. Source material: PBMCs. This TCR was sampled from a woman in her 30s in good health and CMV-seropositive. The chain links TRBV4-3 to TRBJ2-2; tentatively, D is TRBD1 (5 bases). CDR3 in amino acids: CASSQGGAGTGELFF. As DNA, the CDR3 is TGCGCCAGCAGCCAAGGGGGCGCCGGCACCGGGGAGCTGTTTTTT.